What follows describes a single TCR beta chain. The target antigen is unknown. Of the isolated RNA, all was reverse transcribed, and so the sequenced material was expressed TCRB transcripts. Sequencing was performed with immunoSEQ multiplex PCR; in TCRdb, only in-frame clones are kept and a portion is missing. This table has 350,000 or so clones, roughly 21% appearing once. Trimming pared 0 bases from V and 5 bases from J, leaving 14 bases between. The germline V gene has CDR1 SQVTM and CDR2 ANQGSEA. CDR3 length: 15 amino acids. This sample is drawn from a study of beta chain features in type 1 diabetes. Study-wide results and caveats: There were fewer insertions and more deletions at the VDJ junctions of type 1 diabetes patients. There was a moderate but significant shortening of TCRB CDR3s in all four CD4+ subsets of Type 1 diabetes patients.

In all sorted populations, purity surpassed 98%. Sequenced sample: naive CD4+ T cells from blood. The V and J genes are TRBV29-1 and TRBJ2-1, with TRBD1 as a possible D gene (6 bases). The sequence was obtained from a woman aged 18-29 years in good health. The CDR3: CSVEDRGRGNNEQFF. The CDR3 nucleotides are TGCAGCGTTGAAGATCGGGGCAGGGGAAACAATGAGCAGTTCTTC.